Shown below are 9 T cell receptor beta chains from a single sample sequenced in a study of blood T cell repertoires in COVID-19. Profiling relied on immunoSEQ multiplex PCR, and the TCRdb table lists in-frame clones only, not all of them. The sample contains some 250,000 clones, approximately 84% of which appear only once. The specimen was peripheral blood. These receptors were taken from a woman in her twenties or thirties who had recovered from COVID-19.

The rearrangement joins TRBV5-1 to TRBJ2-4, with no clear D. The CDR3 sequence is 13 residues long. V lost 0 bases, J lost 8 bases, and 9 bases lay in between. CDR1 and CDR2 from the germline V gene are SGHRS and YFSETQ. The CDR3 reads CASSLGHTDIQYF. CDR3 in DNA: TGCGCCAGCAGCTTGGGACACACGGACATTCAGTACTTC.

The rearrangement joins TRBV19 to TRBJ1-1, with D tentatively TRBD1 (5 bases). Trimming cost V 5 bases and J 6 bases, with 19 bases left between them. The CDR3 extends over 15 amino acids. Per the germline V gene, CDR1 is LNHDA and CDR2 is SQIVND (reference sequence). The CDR3 DNA sequence: TGTGCCAGTAGTCCCCGGGACGGAGGGAGGGCTGAAGCTTTCTTT. It yields the protein CASSPRDGGRAEAFF.

The chain couples TRBV4-1 to TRBJ2-5; TRBD1 is a possible D gene (6 bases). CDR1 and CDR2 from the germline V gene are MGHRA and YSYEKL. CDR3 length: 17 residues. Deletions cut 3 bases from V and 4 bases from J, with 21 bases between. CDR3 in amino acids: CASSQVTGQGGSETQYF. The CDR3 coding sequence is TGCGCCAGCAGCCAGGTAACAGGGCAAGGGGGATCAGAGACCCAGTACTTC.

The V gene is TRBV6-5, the J gene TRBJ2-3, with 9 bases matching TRBD1. The ends lost 6 bases at V and 11 bases at J; junction bases unmatched: 9. This CDR3 has 13 residues. CDR1 is MNHEY and CDR2 is SVGAGI in the germline V gene. CDR3 sequence reads: CASRGPDRGRQYF. The CDR3 bases are TGTGCCAGCAGGGGCCCGGACAGGGGAAGGCAGTATTTT.

This clone was observed once. The chain combines TRBV14 with TRBJ2-1, with TRBD2 identical over 12 bases. Germline CDR1 SGHDN, CDR2 FVKESK. V lost 0 bases to trimming and J lost 5 bases; unmatched junction nucleotides: 11. The CDR3 length is 19 residues. For the CDR3, the DNA is TGTGCCAGCAGCCAAGATTGGAGGACTAGCGGGAAATTCGACAATGAGCAGTTCTTC. Protein sequence: CASSQDWRTSGKFDNEQFF. The complete variable domain, with remaining parts taken from reference TRBV14 and TRBJ2-1, reads EAGVTQFPSHSVIEKGQTVTLRCDPISGHDNLYWYRRVMGKEIKFLLHFVKESKQDESGMPNNRFLAERTGGTYSTLKVQPAELEDSGVYFCASSQDWRTSGKFDNEQFFGPGTRLTVL.

The DNA for the CDR3 is TGCGCCAGCAATGGCCGGGAACGGTTCCCAGAGACCCAGTACTTC. Its translation is CASNGRERFPETQYF. This chain links TRBV10-2 with TRBJ2-5; maybe TRBD2 (5 bases). The CDR3 covers 15 residues. Germline V gene sequence: CDR1 WSHSY, CDR2 SAAADI. The ends were cut back, 7 bases at V and 4 bases at J, with 19 bases in the middle.

This clone turned up a few times. The chain couples TRBV7-2 to TRBJ1-2, with 7 bases that match TRBD1. This CDR3 region has 13 residues. J lost 4 bases, V lost 4 bases, and 3 bases had no gene match. Per germline, CDR1 SGHTA and CDR2 FQGNSA. The CDR3 reads CASSSGGFYGYTF. CDR3 sequence (DNA): TGTGCCAGCAGCTCAGGGGGGTTCTATGGCTACACCTTC. Combining the CDR3 with reference TRBV7-2 and TRBJ1-2 gives the whole variable domain GAGVSQSPSNKVTEKGKDVELRCDPISGHTALYWYRQSLGQGLEFLIYFQGNSAPDKSGLPSDRFSAERTGGSVSTLTIQRTQQEDSAVYLCASSSGGFYGYTFGSGTRLTVV.

The V gene is TRBV18, the J gene TRBJ2-3, with D perhaps matching TRBD2 (5 bases). There are 13 residues in the CDR3. Between the trimmed V and J ends, which lost 1 base and 5 bases, there was a span of 7 bases. Looked up from germline, CDR1 is KGHSH and CDR2 is LQKENI. The CDR3 bases are TGTGCCAGCTCACCACGACTACGAGATACGCAGTATTTT. Its protein is CASSPRLRDTQYF.

This clone turned up a few times. The chain joins TRBV2 to TRBJ2-2; D uncertain. Germline CDR1 is SNHLY and CDR2 is FYNNEI. There are 14 residues in the CDR3. Trimming took 5 bases from V and 3 from J, leaving 10 bases between them. The CDR3 reads CASSSWSDTGELFF. CDR3 DNA: TGTGCCAGCAGTTCCTGGTCGGACACCGGGGAGCTGTTTTTT.